Following are 25 T cell receptor beta chains from one sample sequenced in a study of blood T cell repertoires in COVID-19. Repertoires were generated with immunoSEQ multiplex PCR, while TCRdb's copy carries only in-frame clones and drops some. The table lists about 67,000 clones, 75% to 90% of them singletons. Material: peripheral blood. These receptors all come from a man aged 50 or older with active COVID-19.

The chain recombines TRBV28 with TRBJ2-1; D may be TRBD2 (6 bases). CDR1 and CDR2 (germline): MDHEN, SYDVKM. V was trimmed by 5 bases and J by 0 bases, leaving 14 bases between them. The CDR3 sequence is 16 residues long. The CDR3 here is CASSPGGRSSYNEQFF. Here the CDR3 DNA reads TGTGCCAGCAGTCCCGGAGGGCGGAGCTCCTACAATGAGCAGTTCTTC.

The rearrangement uses TRBV5-1 and TRBJ2-2, with D maybe TRBD2 (7 bases). Between the trimmed V and J ends, which lost 3 bases and 5 bases, there was a span of 14 bases. Germline V CDR1 and CDR2: SGHRS, YFSETQ. The CDR3 runs to 15 residues. CDR3 coding DNA: TGCGCCAGCAGCTGGGGGGGCGCTGAAACCGGGGAGCTGTTTTTT. Its protein is CASSWGGAETGELFF.

This chain links TRBV15 with TRBJ2-7, with D maybe TRBD2 (5 bases). The CDR3 runs 14 residues. Germline CDR1 is LNHNV and CDR2 is YYDKDF (reference sequence). Trimming cost V 0 bases and J 2 bases, with 8 bases left between them. The CDR3 loop is CATSRERAAYEQYF. For the CDR3, the DNA is TGTGCCACCAGCAGAGAGCGGGCTGCCTACGAGCAGTACTTC.

The chain carries TRBV25-1 and TRBJ1-4; perhaps TRBD1 as D (5 bases). The germline V gene encodes CDR1 MGHDK and CDR2 SYGVNS. CDR3 length: 15 amino acids. Trimming shortened V by 10 bases and J by 0 bases, and 15 bases separated the two germline ends. The CDR3 DNA reads as TGTGCCACCTCGGAGGGGTCTGCAACTAATGAAAAACTGTTTTTT. Protein: CATSEGSATNEKLFF. The full variable domain, rest sourced from reference TRBV25-1 and TRBJ1-4, is EADIYQTPRYLVIGTGKKITLECSQTMGHDKMYWYQQDPGMELHLIHYSYGVNSTEKGDLSSESTVSRIRTEHFPLTLESARPSHTSQYLCATSEGSATNEKLFFGSGTQLSVL.

The chain couples TRBV20-1 to TRBJ1-1; D is possibly TRBD1 (6 bases). V was pared by 0 bases and J by 10 bases, with 9 bases between. The length of the CDR3 is 11 residues. Germline-derived CDR1 and CDR2 are DFQATT and SNEGSKA (reference sequence). The CDR3, as DNA: TGCAGTGCTAGAGATCGAGGGGGAGCTTTCTTT. It yields the protein CSARDRGGAFF.

The chain uses TRBV24-1 and TRBJ1-1; D uncertain. Trimming removed 3 bases from V and 6 bases from J, with 7 bases in between. This CDR3 contains 12 residues. The germline CDR1 and CDR2 sequences are KGHDR and SFDVKD. As DNA, the CDR3 is TGTGCCACCAGTGATCGGGAATCTGAAGCTTTCTTT. Its protein product is CATSDRESEAFF.

The chain combines TRBV9 with TRBJ2-3; 10 positions agree with TRBD2. This CDR3 is 17 amino acids long. V lost 2 bases and J lost 4; bases outside the gene matches: 10. Germline V CDR1 and CDR2: SGDLS, YYNGEE. CDR3 residues: CASSVTPSGSFADTQYF. CDR3 nucleotide sequence: TGTGCCAGCAGCGTTACCCCTAGCGGGAGTTTCGCAGATACGCAGTATTTT.

The chain recombines TRBV19 with TRBJ2-7; D might be TRBD1 (6 bases). Trimming pared 7 bases from V and 5 bases from J, leaving 18 bases between. The CDR3 is 14 residues long. The germline V gene has CDR1 LNHDA and CDR2 SQIVND (reference sequence). For the CDR3, the DNA is TGTGCCAGTACTGGGGGCACCAGAACTGACGAGCAGTACTTC. Translation gives CASTGGTRTDEQYF.

Only one count was recorded for this clone. The V call is TRBV4-1, the J call TRBJ2-5, with D possibly TRBD1 on 5 matching bases. Per germline, CDR1 MGHRA and CDR2 YSYEKL. Trimming took off 2 bases at V and 1 base at J, with 20 bases between the two ends. This CDR3 has 18 amino acids. CDR3 sequence: CASSQRHVSQGSQETQYF. For the CDR3, the DNA is TGCGCCAGCAGCCAACGCCATGTAAGTCAGGGCAGCCAAGAGACCCAGTACTTC.

This chain connects TRBV18 to TRBJ1-2, with D unresolved. Germline V lookup: CDR1 KGHSH, CDR2 LQKENI. V was shortened by 3 bases and J by 5 bases, with 7 bases between the two germline ends. There are 12 residues in the CDR3. CDR3 sequence reads: CASSPELYGYTF. The CDR3 region has the DNA TGTGCCAGCTCACCGGAGTTGTATGGCTACACCTTC.

The rearrangement links TRBV6-6 to TRBJ1-2; D call uncertain. V was clipped by 1 base and J by 7 bases, with 16 bases between them. The CDR3 is made up of 15 amino acids. In germline, CDR1 is MNHNY, CDR2 SVGAGI (reference sequence). The CDR3 loop reads CASSYLSWRESGYTF. The CDR3 DNA reads as TGTGCCAGCAGTTACTTAAGCTGGAGGGAGTCTGGCTACACCTTC.

The rearrangement uses TRBV5-6 and TRBJ2-5; TRBD2 agrees at 7 bases. J gave up 4 bases and V 2 bases, and 5 bases lay outside the gene matches. CDR3 length: 14 residues. CDR1 and CDR2 (germline): SGHDT, YYEEEE. CDR3 region: CASSFMAGVETQYF. DNA for the CDR3: TGTGCCAGCAGCTTTATGGCGGGAGTAGAGACCCAGTACTTC. The entire variable domain, with the rest obtained from reference TRBV5-6 and TRBJ2-5, is as follows: DAGVTQSPTHLIKTRGQQVTLRCSPKSGHDTVSWYQQALGQGPQFIFQYYEEEERQRGNFPDRFSGHQFPNYSSELNVNALLLGDSALYLCASSFMAGVETQYFGPGTRLLVL.

This chain uses TRBV28 with TRBJ2-2, with 10 nucleotides matching TRBD1. This CDR3 is 16 amino acids long. V dropped 6 bases and J dropped 4; count of bases not matched to a gene: 8. The germline V gene encodes CDR1 MDHEN and CDR2 SYDVKM. As DNA, the CDR3 is TGTGCCAGCAGCTCCCCGGGACAGGGGATCACCGGGGAGCTGTTTTTT. Encoded protein: CASSSPGQGITGELFF.

J is TRBJ2-1 and V is TRBV5-1, with 9 bases identical to TRBD1. Germline assignment: CDR1 SGHRS and CDR2 YFSETQ. The CDR3 contains 16 residues. J gave up 4 bases and V 5 bases, and 10 bases lay outside the gene matches. The DNA for the CDR3 is TGCGCCAGCAGACCTACCGGGACAGGGCTTTACAATGAGCAGTTCTTC. Its translation: CASRPTGTGLYNEQFF.

The gene calls are TRBV11-2 and TRBJ2-7; the D gene is possibly TRBD1 (7 bases). CDR1 and CDR2 (germline): SGHAT, FQNNGV. The CDR3 totals 14 residues. V was shortened by 2 bases and J by 6 bases, with 14 bases between the two germline ends. CDR3 coding DNA: TGTGCCAGCAGCTTATCGCAGGGGGAGGTCGAGCAGTACTTC. Protein: CASSLSQGEVEQYF.

This clone was seen only once. This sequence joins TRBV12-3 or TRBV12-4 and TRBJ1-2; a possible D gene is TRBD1 (6 bases). V lost 7 bases, J lost 5 bases, and 14 bases lay in between. The CDR3 contains 13 residues. Here the CDR3 reads CASTIGQHYGYTF. The CDR3 DNA reads as TGTGCCAGCACCATCGGACAGCATTATGGCTACACCTTC.

The chain recombines TRBV18 with TRBJ2-2, with D maybe TRBD1 (6 bases). This CDR3 region has 16 residues. Germline V lookup: CDR1 KGHSH, CDR2 LQKENI. Trimming removed 5 bases from V and 1 base from J, with 14 bases in between. The CDR3 DNA follows: TGTGCCAGCTCAGCAAACAGGGTTTTGAACACCGGGGAGCTGTTTTTT. This translates into CASSANRVLNTGELFF.

The CDR3 is CAISAMGGANTGELFF. The CDR3 DNA sequence: TGTGCCATCAGTGCCATGGGGGGAGCGAACACCGGGGAGCTGTTTTTT. The genes are TRBV10-3 and TRBJ2-2; D may be TRBD2 (6 bases). CDR3 size: 16 residues. The ends were cut back, 4 bases at V and 0 bases at J, with 12 bases in the middle. Per the germline V gene, CDR1 is ENHRY and CDR2 is SYGVKD.

The rearrangement uses TRBV6-5 and TRBJ2-1, with D possibly TRBD2 on 7 matching bases. The germline CDR1 and CDR2 sequences are MNHEY and SVGAGI. This CDR3 is 15 amino acids long. Trimming took 7 bases from V and 5 from J, leaving 18 bases between them. CDR3 region: CASKKGGNSHNEQFF. CDR3 nucleotide sequence: TGTGCCAGCAAAAAGGGGGGGAATTCTCACAATGAGCAGTTCTTC.

The chain employs TRBV4-3 and TRBJ2-5; maybe TRBD1 (5 bases). This CDR3 has 16 amino acids. Trimming shortened V by 1 base and J by 1 base, and 13 bases separated the two germline ends. Germline V gene data show CDR1 as LGHNA and CDR2 as YSLEER. Written as DNA, the CDR3 is TGCGCCAGCAGCCAAGGACCACAGGCTTTCCAAGAGACCCAGTACTTC. Its protein is CASSQGPQAFQETQYF.

The V gene is TRBV7-2, the J gene TRBJ1-1; possible D gene TRBD1, 6 bases. Per the germline V gene, CDR1 is SGHTA and CDR2 is FQGNSA. The CDR3 length is 13 residues. V lost 4 bases and J lost 1, with 7 bases in between. For the CDR3, the DNA is TGTGCCAGCAGCTCGACAGGGAACACTGAAGCTTTCTTT. This gives the protein CASSSTGNTEAFF.

The V and J genes are TRBV4-2 and TRBJ2-5, with 13 bases that match TRBD2. The CDR3 length is 15 residues. V lost 4 bases to trimming and J lost 5 bases; unmatched junction nucleotides: 4. Germline V gives CDR1 LGHNA, CDR2 YNFKEQ. CDR3 sequence reads: CASSPGLAGHETQYF. The CDR3 DNA reads TGTGCCAGCAGCCCGGGACTAGCGGGACACGAGACCCAGTACTTC.

The chain links TRBV19 to TRBJ1-1; D call uncertain. In germline, CDR1 is LNHDA, CDR2 SQIVND (reference sequence). The CDR3 contains 14 residues. V lost 5 bases, J lost 0 bases, and 10 bases lay in between. The DNA of the CDR3 is TGTGCCAGTAGTTCTGGACTCATGAACACTGAAGCTTTCTTT. It is translated as CASSSGLMNTEAFF.

The chain carries TRBV7-2 and TRBJ1-5; D is possibly TRBD1 (5 bases). The CDR3 spans 14 residues. Trimming pared 5 bases from V and 1 base from J, leaving 9 bases between. The germline CDR1 and CDR2 sequences are SGHTA and FQGNSA. Here the CDR3 reads CASSAGFSNQPQHF. The CDR3 DNA reads TGTGCCAGCAGCGCAGGGTTCAGCAATCAGCCCCAGCATTTT.

The CDR3 here is CSVVLDFRGYYNEQFF. CDR3 sequence (DNA): TGCAGCGTTGTCTTGGATTTCAGGGGGTACTACAATGAGCAGTTCTTC. The chain recombines TRBV29-1 with TRBJ2-1; 7 bases match TRBD1. Germline values: CDR1 SQVTM, CDR2 ANQGSEA. V shed 4 bases, J shed 3 bases, and the junction held 12 bases outside the gene matches. The CDR3 spans 16 residues.